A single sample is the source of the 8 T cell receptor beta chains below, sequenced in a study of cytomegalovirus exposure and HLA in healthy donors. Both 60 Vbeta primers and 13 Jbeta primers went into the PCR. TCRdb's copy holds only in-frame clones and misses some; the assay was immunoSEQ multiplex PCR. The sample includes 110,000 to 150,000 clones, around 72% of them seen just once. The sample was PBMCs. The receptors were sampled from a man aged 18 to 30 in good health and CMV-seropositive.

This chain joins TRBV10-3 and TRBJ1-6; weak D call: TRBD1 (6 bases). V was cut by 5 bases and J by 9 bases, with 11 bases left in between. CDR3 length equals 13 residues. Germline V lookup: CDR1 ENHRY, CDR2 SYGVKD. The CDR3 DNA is TGTGCCATCAGTCGGGACACCGGTTCACCCCTCCACTTT. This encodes CAISRDTGSPLHF.

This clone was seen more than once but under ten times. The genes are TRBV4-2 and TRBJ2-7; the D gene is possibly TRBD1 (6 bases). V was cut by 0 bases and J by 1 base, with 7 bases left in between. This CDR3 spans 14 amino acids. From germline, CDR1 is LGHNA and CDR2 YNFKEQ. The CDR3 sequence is CASSQEDRSYEQYF. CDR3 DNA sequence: TGTGCCAGCAGCCAAGAAGACAGGTCCTACGAGCAGTACTTC.

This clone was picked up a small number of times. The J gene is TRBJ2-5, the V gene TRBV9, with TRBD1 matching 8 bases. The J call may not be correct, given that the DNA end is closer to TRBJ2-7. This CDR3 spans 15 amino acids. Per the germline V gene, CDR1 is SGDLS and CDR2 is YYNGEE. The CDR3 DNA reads TGTGCCAGCAGCCCCAGGACAGGGAGTGTATACGAGCAGTACTTC. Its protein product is CASSPRTGSVYEQYF.

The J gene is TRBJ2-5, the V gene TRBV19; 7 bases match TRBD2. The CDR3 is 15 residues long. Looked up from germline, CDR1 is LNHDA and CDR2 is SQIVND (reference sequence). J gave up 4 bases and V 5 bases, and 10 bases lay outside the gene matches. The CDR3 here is CASSPRREGRETQYF. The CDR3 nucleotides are TGTGCCAGTAGTCCCCGGAGGGAGGGGCGAGAGACCCAGTACTTC. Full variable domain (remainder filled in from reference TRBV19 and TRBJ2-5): DGGITQSPKYLFRKEGQNVTLSCEQNLNHDAMYWYRQDPGQGLRLIYYSQIVNDFQKGDIAEGYSVSREKKESFPLTVTSAQKNPTAFYLCASSPRREGRETQYFGPGTRLLVL.

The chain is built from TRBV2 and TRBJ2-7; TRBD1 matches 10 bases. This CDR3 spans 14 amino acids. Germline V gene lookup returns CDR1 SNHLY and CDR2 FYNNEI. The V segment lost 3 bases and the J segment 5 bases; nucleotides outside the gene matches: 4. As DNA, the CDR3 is TGTGCCAGCAGTGAGACAGGGGGCTATAACGAGCAGTACTTC. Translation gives CASSETGGYNEQYF.

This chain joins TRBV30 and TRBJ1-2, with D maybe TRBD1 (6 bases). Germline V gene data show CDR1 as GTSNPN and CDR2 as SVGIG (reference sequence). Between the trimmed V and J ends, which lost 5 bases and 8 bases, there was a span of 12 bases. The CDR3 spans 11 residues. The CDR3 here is CAWGWGLGYTF. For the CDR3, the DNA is TGTGCCTGGGGGTGGGGGCTCGGCTACACCTTC.

CDR3 sequence reads: CASSVDTGEEETQYF. CDR3 DNA: TGTGCCAGCAGCGTAGACACAGGGGAGGAAGAGACCCAGTACTTC. The rearrangement uses TRBV9 and TRBJ2-5; possible D gene TRBD1, 7 bases. Trimming removed 0 bases from V and 3 bases from J, with 12 bases in between. The CDR3 consists of 15 residues. Germline CDR1 is SGDLS and CDR2 is YYNGEE.

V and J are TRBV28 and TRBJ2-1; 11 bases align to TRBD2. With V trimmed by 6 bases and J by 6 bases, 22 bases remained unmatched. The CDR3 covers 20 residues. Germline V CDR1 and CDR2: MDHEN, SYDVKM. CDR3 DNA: TGTGCCAGCAGCGCAACAAGGGGGGGAATAGCGGGAGGGCCGGGCAATGAGCAGTTCTTC. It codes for CASSATRGGIAGGPGNEQFF.